This TCR beta chain is drawn from a study of shared clonotypes between healthy human individuals. Sequencing was at deep level. It was roughly 200 ng DNA, approximately 30,000 T cell genomes, that sorted-subset replicate PCRs used. TCRdb's table, derived via immunoSEQ multiplex PCR, lists solely in-frame clones and lacks some. The sample shows millions of clones, 95% of them seen only once. Germline CDR1 is SGHAT and CDR2 is FQNNGV. Trimming took 5 bases from V and 8 from J, leaving 15 bases between them. This CDR3 comprises 13 residues. Whole-study findings and limits: Among donors, the sharing of clonotypes was expected to be influenced by sequencing depth.

Regarding this clone: Its antigen is as yet unknown.

A CD45RA-negative memory subset and a CD45RA+ naive subset were separated from the CD4+ cells. The chain uses TRBV11-2 and TRBJ1-1; D is possibly TRBD1 (5 bases). The sequence was collected from a man aged 18 to 29 in good health. Sequences were obtained from naive CD4+ T cells sorted from blood. The subset was: CD45RA+ positively selected. CDR3 region: CASSPGWGGEAFF. The CDR3 nucleotides read TGTGCCAGCAGCCCTGGGTGGGGGGGAGAAGCTTTCTTT.